The 3 T cell receptor beta chains below were found in one sample sequenced in a study of shared clonotypes between healthy human individuals. The data were produced by immunoSEQ multiplex PCR, yet TCRdb's version contains in-frame clones alone and is incomplete. The sample includes 2 million to 2.5 million clones, more than 90% of them seen just once. The specimen was naive CD4+ T cells sorted from blood. Specified subset: CD45RA+ positively selected. The receptors were gathered from a man aged 18 to 30 in good health.

A word on this clone: Within the sample, other DNA sequences also encode this same CDR3. The chain links TRBV19 to TRBJ2-2; D is unresolved. Trimming took off 3 bases at V and 0 bases at J, with 5 bases between the two ends. Germline V CDR1 and CDR2: LNHDA, SQIVND (reference sequence). The CDR3 loop spans 14 amino acids. CDR3 DNA: TGTGCCAGTAGTATTGAAGCGAACACCGGGGAGCTGTTTTTT. Its translation is CASSIEANTGELFF.

The chain is built from TRBV4-3 and TRBJ2-5; 12 bases fit TRBD2. From germline, CDR1 is LGHNA and CDR2 YSLEER. Losses at the gene ends were 4 bases for V and 5 bases for J; bases not matched to a gene: 5. The CDR3 is 15 residues long. For the CDR3, the DNA is TGCGCCAGCAGCCCTAGCGGGAGGGCCCTGGAGACCCAGTACTTC. It encodes CASSPSGRALETQYF.

The chain links TRBV30 to TRBJ2-1, with 7 nucleotides matching TRBD1. V gave up 3 bases and J gave up 0 bases; unmatched junction bases: 8. The CDR3 sequence is 16 residues long. Germline CDR1 reads GTSNPN; CDR2 reads SVGIG (reference sequence). The CDR3 spells CAWSDLQGSSYNEQFF. CDR3 nucleotides: TGTGCCTGGAGCGACCTACAGGGGTCCTCCTACAATGAGCAGTTCTTC.